The 10 T cell receptor beta chains below come from one sample, sequenced in a study of T-cell reconstitution after alpha-beta-depleted transplantation in children. During its preparation, the TCRbeta library received unique molecular identifiers. TCRdb analysed the PCR reads with MiXCR anew, one entry per CDR3 protein. The sample yields about 980,000 distinct CDR3 sequences, about 31% seen once. The specimen comprised PBMCs, mostly from graft donor cells, sampled 360 days after TCRalphabeta/CD19-depleted stem cell transplant. These receptors originate from a boy younger than two who had a stem cell transplant for SCID, so the T cells may come from the graft donor.

The chain employs TRBV2 and TRBJ2-7; TRBD1 matches at 7 bases. This CDR3 contains 16 residues. V was pared by 2 bases and J by 3 bases, with 10 bases of the junction left unmatched. CDR1 and CDR2 from the germline V gene are SNHLY and FYNNEI. The CDR3 nucleotides read TGTGCCAGCAGTGAAAAGGGGGCAGGGGTCAGCTACGAGCAGTACTTC. Translating gives CASSEKGAGVSYEQYF.

This chain joins TRBV7-9 and TRBJ2-2; D possibly corresponds to TRBD1 (6 bases). V was shortened by 7 bases and J by 4 bases, with 13 bases between the two germline ends. CDR3 size: 14 residues. Germline CDR1 is SEHNR and CDR2 is FQNEAQ (reference sequence). The CDR3 protein is CASTWTEGTGELFF. CDR3 DNA sequence: TGTGCCAGCACCTGGACAGAAGGCACCGGGGAGCTGTTTTTT. Variable domain in full (rest from reference TRBV7-9 and TRBJ2-2): DTGVSQNPRHKITKRGQNVTFRCDPISEHNRLYWYRQTLGQGPEFLTYFQNEAQLEKSRLLSDRFSAERPKGSFSTLEIQRTEQGDSAMYLCASTWTEGTGELFFGEGSRLTVL.

This clonotype was counted a few times. The genes are TRBV18 and TRBJ2-3; 7 bases fit TRBD1. Germline V gene data show CDR1 as KGHSH and CDR2 as LQKENI. The CDR3 is 16 residues long. Germline trimming cut 1 base from V and 2 bases from J; bases unmatched to any gene: 6. The CDR3 is CASSPLPGTDTDTQYF. CDR3 DNA: TGTGCCAGCTCACCACTGCCGGGGACAGACACAGATACGCAGTATTTT.

J is TRBJ1-6 and V is TRBV11-3, with unresolved D. Per germline, CDR1 SGHNT and CDR2 YENEEA. Trimming left V 0 bases short and J 7 bases short, with 4 bases between. CDR3 length: 13 residues. DNA for the CDR3: TGTGCCAGCAGCTTAGATCGGAATTCACCCCTCCACTTT. Amino acid sequence: CASSLDRNSPLHF.

This clonotype was seen repeatedly, ten times or more. The chain links TRBV4-3 to TRBJ2-7, with D perhaps TRBD2 (6 bases). This CDR3 has 13 amino acids. V was pared by 0 bases and J by 4 bases, with 7 bases between. The germline CDR1 and CDR2 sequences are LGHNA and YSLEER. The CDR3 loop is CASSQDRGYEQYF. CDR3 sequence (DNA): TGCGCCAGCAGCCAAGATCGGGGGTACGAGCAGTACTTC.

This clonotype was observed at least ten times. CDR3 amino acids: CASSLGDRYTDTQYF. CDR3 DNA: TGTGCCAGCAGCTTAGGGGACCGTTACACAGATACGCAGTATTTT. The V call is TRBV7-9, the J call TRBJ2-3; perhaps D is TRBD1 or TRBD2 (5 bases each). The V end was cut by 1 base, the J end by 2 bases, with 10 bases between. Germline V CDR1 and CDR2: SEHNR, FQNEAQ (reference sequence). The CDR3 loop spans 15 amino acids. Based on the CDR3 plus reference TRBV7-9 and TRBJ2-3, the full variable domain is DTGVSQNPRHKITKRGQNVTFRCDPISEHNRLYWYRQTLGQGPEFLTYFQNEAQLEKSRLLSDRFSAERPKGSFSTLEIQRTEQGDSAMYLCASSLGDRYTDTQYFGPGTRLTVL.

This clonotype was observed many times. The J gene is TRBJ2-7, the V gene TRBV28, with TRBD2 as a possible D gene (7 bases). The germline gives CDR1 MDHEN, CDR2 SYDVKM. Trimming stripped 6 bases from V and 2 bases from J, with 20 bases between. The length of the CDR3 is 16 residues. CDR3 sequence (DNA): TGTGCCAGCAGCCCAGTTCGGGGGGCGGGGGCCTACGAGCAGTACTTC. Protein product: CASSPVRGAGAYEQYF.

The chain recombines TRBV4-3 with TRBJ2-2; TRBD1 matches 8 bases. The V gene end was trimmed by 0 bases and the J gene end by 1 base; junction bases not matched to a gene: 7. CDR1 and CDR2 (germline): LGHNA, YSLEER. The CDR3 consists of 18 residues. This CDR3 reads CASSQEGAGGRNTGELFF. The CDR3 coding sequence is TGCGCCAGCAGCCAAGAAGGTGCAGGGGGCCGGAACACCGGGGAGCTGTTTTTT.

V is TRBV7-2 and J is TRBJ2-1, with a tentative D call TRBD2 (6 bases). V lost 1 base, J lost 7 bases, and 20 bases lay in between. CDR1 is SGHTA, CDR2 FQGNSA, per germline. The CDR3 extends over 17 amino acids. The CDR3 sequence is CASSLVSSSGTVNEQFF. CDR3 sequence (DNA): TGTGCCAGCAGCTTAGTTTCCAGCTCGGGGACTGTAAATGAGCAGTTCTTC.

The chain uses TRBV28 and TRBJ1-1; D remains ambiguous. V was clipped by 2 bases and J by 0 bases, with 10 bases between them. Germline CDR1 reads MDHEN; CDR2 reads SYDVKM. The CDR3 extends over 15 amino acids. CDR3 DNA: TGTGCCAGCAGTTTAGCAACGGCCCTGAACACTGAAGCTTTCTTT. This sequence encodes CASSLATALNTEAFF.